This TCR beta chain originates from a study of T cell responses to AZD1222 COVID-19 vaccine. Clones were sequenced by immunoSEQ multiplex PCR, and TCRdb holds only the in-frame ones, with some missing. The data contain roughly 40,000 clones, around 81% of them singletons. The CDR3 is 14 residues long. Germline CDR1 SEHNR, CDR2 FQNEAQ (reference sequence). The ends were cut back, 2 bases at V and 2 bases at J, with 9 bases in the middle. This clone was detected a few times. The sequence derives from an adult in good health. Sequenced material: peripheral blood, taken on day 0 of AZD1222 vaccination. The V gene is TRBV7-9, the J gene TRBJ1-1; D is perhaps TRBD1 (5 bases). The chain's CDR3 is CASSLPGTNTEAFF. The CDR3 coding sequence is TGTGCCAGCAGCTTACCAGGGACCAACACTGAAGCTTTCTTT.